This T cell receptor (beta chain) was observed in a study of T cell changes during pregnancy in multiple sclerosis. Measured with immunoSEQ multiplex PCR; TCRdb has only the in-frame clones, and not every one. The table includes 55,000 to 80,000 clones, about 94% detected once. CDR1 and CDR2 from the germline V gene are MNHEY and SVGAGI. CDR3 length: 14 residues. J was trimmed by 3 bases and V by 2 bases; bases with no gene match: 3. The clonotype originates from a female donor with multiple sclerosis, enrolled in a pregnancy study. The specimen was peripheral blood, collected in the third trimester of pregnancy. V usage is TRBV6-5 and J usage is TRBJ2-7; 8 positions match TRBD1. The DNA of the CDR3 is TGTGCCAGCAGTTACCTAGACAGGGGCTACGAGCAGTACTTC. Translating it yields CASSYLDRGYEQYF.